A single sample is the source of the 19 T cell receptor beta chains below, sequenced in a study of T cells expressing NK-cell markers. TCRdb reanalyzed the 5' RACE reads and collapses them to one entry per CDR3 protein, without DNA. Its table lists about 550,000 distinct CDR3 sequences. Sequencing was done on a sample of blood T cells: a sorted CD56 or NKG2C T cell subset, CD4+ or CD8+ T cells, or bulk PBMC T cells (not recorded which). The receptor set was obtained from a man in his late teens or twenties in good health.

V gene TRBV20-1 combines with J gene TRBJ2-1; TCRdb reports TRBD2, a call that lacks DNA to check it against. The germline V gene has CDR1 DFQATT and CDR2 SNEGSKA (reference sequence). The CDR3 extends over 19 amino acids. CDR3 loop: CSARARLAGGGGLYNEQFF.

The V and J genes are TRBV6-5 and TRBJ2-1; TCRdb's D call, TRBD1, is unchecked because there is no DNA. The CDR3 runs to 14 residues. Per germline, CDR1 MNHEY and CDR2 SVGAGI. The CDR3 spells CASSYSPVVDEQFF.

The chain is built from TRBV9 and TRBJ1-4; TCRdb indicates TRBD1, and absent DNA this call remains unverified. The CDR3 length is 14 residues. The V gene's germline CDR1 is SGDLS and CDR2 YYNGEE. CDR3 residues: CASSAGTSVEKLFF.

The rearrangement joins TRBV20-1 to TRBJ2-3. The germline V gene encodes CDR1 DFQATT and CDR2 SNEGSKA (reference sequence). This CDR3 contains 12 residues. The CDR3 reads CSAQESTDTQYF.

The chain joins TRBV3-1 to TRBJ1-5; TCRdb gives TRBD1 as the D gene, but with no DNA this cannot be confirmed. There are 16 residues in the CDR3. CDR1 LGHDT and CDR2 YNNKEL come from the germline V gene (reference sequence). The CDR3 loop reads CASSQDSTGSNQPQHF.

The chain has TRBV6-5 and TRBJ2-7; the TCRdb call, TRBD2, lacks DNA for checking. There are 14 residues in the CDR3. CDR1 is MNHEY, CDR2 SVGAGI, per germline. CDR3 sequence reads: CASSYGPSSYEQYF.

This chain joins TRBV6-5 and TRBJ1-5; the D gene TCRdb calls, TRBD1, cannot be checked with no DNA. The CDR3 consists of 14 residues. Germline V lookup: CDR1 MNHEY, CDR2 SVGAGI. CDR3 residues: CASSMRGFDQPQHF.

The chain combines TRBV7-6 with TRBJ2-2; TCRdb picks TRBD1, but there is no DNA to check that call. The germline gives CDR1 SGHVS, CDR2 FNYEAQ. The CDR3 runs to 17 residues. The CDR3 loop reads CASSAHQGHPNTGELFF.

The genes are TRBV20-1 and TRBJ1-1; TCRdb returns TRBD1, unconfirmable since there is no DNA. The CDR3 covers 12 residues. Germline-derived CDR1 and CDR2 are DFQATT and SNEGSKA (reference sequence). The CDR3: CSAGTVNTEAFF.

The chain employs TRBV6-1 and TRBJ2-1; TCRdb designates TRBD1, a call that cannot be tested without DNA. This CDR3 has 14 residues. Germline CDR1 MNHNS, CDR2 SASEGT. CDR3 sequence: CATQKGGPYNEQFF.

The genes are TRBV12-3 or TRBV12-4 and TRBJ2-3; the TRBD1 assignment by TCRdb is unverifiable without DNA. The CDR3 totals 12 residues. CDR3 sequence reads: CASSRIRDRKYF.

This chain connects TRBV27 to TRBJ2-1. CDR1 and CDR2 from the germline V gene are MNHEY and SMNVEV (reference sequence). This CDR3 is built from 12 residues. The CDR3 here is CASSPLGVEQFF.

CDR3 in amino acids: CASSSPDLAGEIDTQYF. The chain has TRBV7-3 and TRBJ2-3; without DNA, the TCRdb call of TRBD2 cannot be checked. This CDR3 has 17 amino acids. Germline V lookup: CDR1 SGHTA, CDR2 FQGTGA.

The chain uses TRBV18 and TRBJ2-1; the TCRdb D gene call, TRBD2, has no DNA to confirm it. In germline, CDR1 is KGHSH, CDR2 LQKENI. The CDR3 covers 18 residues. This CDR3 is CASSPVPGTSGNHNEQFF.

This chain joins TRBV14 and TRBJ2-2; without DNA, the TCRdb call of TRBD2 cannot be checked. Germline CDR1 and CDR2: SGHDN and FVKESK. This CDR3 has 18 amino acids. CDR3 in amino acids: CASSPRASGRRDTGELFF.

The V gene is TRBV20-1, the J gene TRBJ2-1; the TRBD2 assignment by TCRdb is unverifiable without DNA. Germline CDR1 reads DFQATT; CDR2 reads SNEGSKA (reference sequence). The CDR3 is 14 amino acids. CDR3 amino acids: CSASSRRAHNEQFF.

The chain is built from TRBV7-2 and TRBJ2-5; TCRdb picks TRBD1, but there is no DNA to check that call. Germline V CDR1 and CDR2: SGHTA, FQGNSA. This CDR3 region has 15 residues. The CDR3 sequence is CASSSMGDRGETQYF. Looking up the rest from reference TRBV7-2 and TRBJ2-5 gives the full variable domain: GAGVSQSPSNKVTEKGKDVELRCDPISGHTALYWYRQSLGQGLEFLIYFQGNSAPDKSGLPSDRFSAERTGGSVSTLTIQRTQQEDSAVYLCASSSMGDRGETQYFGPGTRLLVL.

This chain uses TRBV7-2 with TRBJ2-7; the D gene TCRdb calls, TRBD1, cannot be checked with no DNA. This CDR3 contains 15 residues. The germline gives CDR1 SGHTA, CDR2 FQGNSA. CDR3 residues: CASSFGPASSYEQYF.

The J gene is TRBJ2-3, the V gene TRBV7-6; TCRdb indicates TRBD1, and absent DNA this call remains unverified. Germline values: CDR1 SGHVS, CDR2 FNYEAQ. The length of the CDR3 is 16 residues. The CDR3 region is CASSLASGGPTDTQYF.